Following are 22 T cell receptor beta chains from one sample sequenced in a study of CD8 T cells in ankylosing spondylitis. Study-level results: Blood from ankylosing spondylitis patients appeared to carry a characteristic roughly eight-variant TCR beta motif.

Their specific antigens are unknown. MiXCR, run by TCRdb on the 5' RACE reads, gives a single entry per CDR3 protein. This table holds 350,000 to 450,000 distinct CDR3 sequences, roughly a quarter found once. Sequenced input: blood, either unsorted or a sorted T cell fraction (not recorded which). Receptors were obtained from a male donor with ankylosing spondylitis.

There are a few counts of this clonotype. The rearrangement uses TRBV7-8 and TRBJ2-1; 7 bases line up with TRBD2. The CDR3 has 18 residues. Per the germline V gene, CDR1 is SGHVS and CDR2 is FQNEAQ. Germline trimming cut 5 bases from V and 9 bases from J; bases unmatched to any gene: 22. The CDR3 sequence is CASSPDLKRDFIFSEQFF. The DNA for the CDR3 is TGTGCCAGCAGCCCGGACCTTAAGCGGGACTTTATTTTTAGTGAGCAGTTCTTC.

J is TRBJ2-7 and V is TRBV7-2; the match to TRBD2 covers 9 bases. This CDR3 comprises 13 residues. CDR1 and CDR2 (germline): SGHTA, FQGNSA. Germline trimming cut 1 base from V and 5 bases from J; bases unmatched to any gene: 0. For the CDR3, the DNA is TGTGCCAGCAGCTTAGTAGCGGGAGACGAGCAGTACGTC. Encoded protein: CASSLVAGDEQYV.

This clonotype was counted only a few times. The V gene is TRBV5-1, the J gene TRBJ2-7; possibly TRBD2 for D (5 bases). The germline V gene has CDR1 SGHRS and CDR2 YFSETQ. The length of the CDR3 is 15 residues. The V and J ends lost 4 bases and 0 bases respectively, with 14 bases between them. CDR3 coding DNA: TGCGCCAGCAGCCTCACTTTGGGGAGCTCCTACGAGCAGTACGTC. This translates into CASSLTLGSSYEQYV.

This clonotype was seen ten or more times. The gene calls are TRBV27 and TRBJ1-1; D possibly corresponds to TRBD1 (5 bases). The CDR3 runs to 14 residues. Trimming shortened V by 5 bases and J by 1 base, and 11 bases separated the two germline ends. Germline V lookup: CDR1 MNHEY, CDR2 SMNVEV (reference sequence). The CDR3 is CASSLQARNTEAFF. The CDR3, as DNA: TGTGCCAGCAGTCTACAGGCCAGGAACACTGAAGCTTTCTTT.

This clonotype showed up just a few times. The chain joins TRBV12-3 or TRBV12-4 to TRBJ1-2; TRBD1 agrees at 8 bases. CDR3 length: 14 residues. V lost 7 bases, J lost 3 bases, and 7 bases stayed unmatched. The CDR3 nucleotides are TGTGCCAGCAATGGACAGGGTGTCTACTATGGCTACACCTTC. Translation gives CASNGQGVYYGYTF.

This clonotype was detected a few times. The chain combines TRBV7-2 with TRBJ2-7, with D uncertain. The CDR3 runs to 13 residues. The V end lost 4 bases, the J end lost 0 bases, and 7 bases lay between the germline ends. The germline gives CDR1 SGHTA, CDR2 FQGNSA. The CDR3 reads CASSSESSYEQYF. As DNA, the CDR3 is TGTGCCAGCAGCTCAGAAAGCTCCTACGAGCAGTACTTC. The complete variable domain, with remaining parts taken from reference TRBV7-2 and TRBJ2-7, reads GAGVSQSPSNKVTEKGKDVELRCDPISGHTALYWYRQSLGQGLEFLIYFQGNSAPDKSGLPSDRFSAERTGGSVSTLTIQRTQQEDSAVYLCASSSESSYEQYFGPGTRLTVT.

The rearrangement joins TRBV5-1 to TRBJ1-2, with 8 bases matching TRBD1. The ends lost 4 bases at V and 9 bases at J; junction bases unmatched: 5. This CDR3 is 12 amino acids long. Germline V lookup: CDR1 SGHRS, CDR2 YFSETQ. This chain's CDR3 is CASSIRQGSYTF. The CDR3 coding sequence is TGCGCCAGCAGCATACGACAGGGGAGCTACACCTTC.

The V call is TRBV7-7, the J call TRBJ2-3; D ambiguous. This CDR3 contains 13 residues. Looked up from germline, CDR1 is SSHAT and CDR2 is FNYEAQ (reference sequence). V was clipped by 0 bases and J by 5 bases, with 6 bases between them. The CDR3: CASSLALIDTQYF. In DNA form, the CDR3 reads TGTGCCAGCAGCTTAGCTCTTATAGATACGCAGTATTTT.

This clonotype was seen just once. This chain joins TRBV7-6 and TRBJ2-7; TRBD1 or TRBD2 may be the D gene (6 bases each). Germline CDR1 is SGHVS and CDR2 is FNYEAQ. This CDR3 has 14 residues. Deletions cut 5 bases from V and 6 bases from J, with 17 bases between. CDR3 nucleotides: TGTGCCAGCAGCAAAGGGGGGCTACCTACCGAGCAGTACTTC. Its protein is CASSKGGLPTEQYF.

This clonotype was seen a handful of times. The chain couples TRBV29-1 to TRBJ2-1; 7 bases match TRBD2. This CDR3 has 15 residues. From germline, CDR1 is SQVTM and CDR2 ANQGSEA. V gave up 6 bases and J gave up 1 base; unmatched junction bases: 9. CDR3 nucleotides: TGCAGCGTCTTGGGGGGAGCGGGGTCCTACAATGAGCAGTTCTTC. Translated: CSVLGGAGSYNEQFF.

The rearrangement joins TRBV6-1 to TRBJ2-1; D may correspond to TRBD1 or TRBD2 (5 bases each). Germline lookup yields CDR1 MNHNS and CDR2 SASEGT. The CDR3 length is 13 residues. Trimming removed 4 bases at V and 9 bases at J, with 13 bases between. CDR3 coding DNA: TGTGCCAGCAGTGCCGGGACGATGGGTGAGCAGTTCTTC. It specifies CASSAGTMGEQFF.

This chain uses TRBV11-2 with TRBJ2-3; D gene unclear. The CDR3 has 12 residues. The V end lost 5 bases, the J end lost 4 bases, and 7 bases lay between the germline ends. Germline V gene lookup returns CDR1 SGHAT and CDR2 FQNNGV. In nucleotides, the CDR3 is TGTGCCAGCAGCCGTCCCCCAGATACGCAGTATTTT. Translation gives CASSRPPDTQYF. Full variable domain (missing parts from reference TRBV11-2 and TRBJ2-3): EAGVAQSPRYKIIEKRQSVAFWCNPISGHATLYWYQQILGQGPKLLIQFQNNGVVDDSQLPKDRFSAERLKGVDSTLKIQPAKLEDSAVYLCASSRPPDTQYFGPGTRLTVL.

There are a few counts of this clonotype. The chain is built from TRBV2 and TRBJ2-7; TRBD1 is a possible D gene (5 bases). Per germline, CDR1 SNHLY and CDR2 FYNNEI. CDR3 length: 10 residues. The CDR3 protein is CASSDRGHKV. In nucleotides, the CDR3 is TGTGCCAGCAGTGACAGAGGACATAAAGTC.

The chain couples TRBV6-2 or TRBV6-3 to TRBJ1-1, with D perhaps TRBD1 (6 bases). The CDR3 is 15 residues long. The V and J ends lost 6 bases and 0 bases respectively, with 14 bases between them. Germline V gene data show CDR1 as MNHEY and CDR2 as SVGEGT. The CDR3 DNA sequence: TGTGCCAGCAGCGAAGGGGGGGCCGTGAACACTGAAGCTTTCTTT. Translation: CASSEGGAVNTEAFF.

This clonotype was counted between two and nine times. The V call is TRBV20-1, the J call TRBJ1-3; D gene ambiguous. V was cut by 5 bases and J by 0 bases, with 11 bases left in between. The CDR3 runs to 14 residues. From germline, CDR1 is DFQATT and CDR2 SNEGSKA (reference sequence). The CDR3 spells CSAGRPSSGNTIYF. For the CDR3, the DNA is TGCAGTGCTGGCAGGCCCTCCTCTGGAAACACCATATATTTT.

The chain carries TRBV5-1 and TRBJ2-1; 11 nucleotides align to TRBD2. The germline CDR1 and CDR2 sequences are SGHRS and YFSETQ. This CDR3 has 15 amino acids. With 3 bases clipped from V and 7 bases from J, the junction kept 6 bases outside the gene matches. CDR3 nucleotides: TGCGCCAGCAGCTCGACTAGCGGGATTTCGAATGAGCAGTTCTTC. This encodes CASSSTSGISNEQFF.

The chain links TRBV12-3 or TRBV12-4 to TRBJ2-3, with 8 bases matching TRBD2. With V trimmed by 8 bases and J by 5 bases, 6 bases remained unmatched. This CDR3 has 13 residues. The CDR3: CASGGTSQDTQYF. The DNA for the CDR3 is TGTGCCAGCGGCGGGACTAGTCAAGATACGCAGTATTTT.

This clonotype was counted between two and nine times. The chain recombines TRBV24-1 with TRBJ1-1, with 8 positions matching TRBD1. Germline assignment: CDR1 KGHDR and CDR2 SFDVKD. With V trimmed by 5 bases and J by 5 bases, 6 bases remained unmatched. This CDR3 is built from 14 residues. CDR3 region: CATSATGGNTEAFF. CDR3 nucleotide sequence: TGTGCCACCAGTGCCACAGGGGGAAATACTGAAGCTTTCTTT.

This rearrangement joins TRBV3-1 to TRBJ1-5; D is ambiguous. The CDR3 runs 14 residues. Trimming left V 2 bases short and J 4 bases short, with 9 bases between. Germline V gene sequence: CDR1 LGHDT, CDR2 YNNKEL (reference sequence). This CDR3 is CASSQWLGNQPQHF. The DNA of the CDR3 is TGTGCCAGCAGCCAATGGTTGGGGAATCAGCCCCAGCATTTT.

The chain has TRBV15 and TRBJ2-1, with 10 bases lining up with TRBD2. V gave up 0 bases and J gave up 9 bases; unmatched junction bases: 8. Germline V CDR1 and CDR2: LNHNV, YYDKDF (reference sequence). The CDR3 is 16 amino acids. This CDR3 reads CATSRDKAGGRGEQFF. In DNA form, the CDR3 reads TGTGCCACCAGCAGAGATAAAGCGGGAGGGCGGGGTGAGCAGTTCTTC.

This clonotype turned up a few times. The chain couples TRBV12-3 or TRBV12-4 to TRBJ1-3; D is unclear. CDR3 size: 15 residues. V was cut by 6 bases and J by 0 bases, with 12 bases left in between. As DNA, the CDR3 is TGTGCCAGCAGCTCTGATCGGAGCTCTGGAAACACCATATATTTT. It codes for CASSSDRSSGNTIYF.

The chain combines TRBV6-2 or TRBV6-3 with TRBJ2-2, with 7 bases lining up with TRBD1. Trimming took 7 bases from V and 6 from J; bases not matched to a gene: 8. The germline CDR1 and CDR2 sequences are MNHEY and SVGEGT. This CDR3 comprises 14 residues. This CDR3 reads CASNDREFAGELFF. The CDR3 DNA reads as TGTGCCAGCAACGACAGGGAGTTTGCCGGGGAGCTGTTTTTT.